The next 28 T cell receptor beta chains were all read from a single sample in a study of TIL therapy for anti-PD-1-resistant metastatic lung cancer. The time point: pre-treatment sample, taken before nivolumab and TIL therapy. Most excised metastases sampled were pleural nodules or supraclavicular lymph nodes. This was the immunoSEQ v3 assay. This table comes from immunoSEQ multiplex PCR, and its TCRdb copy is limited to in-frame clones, with some not included. In the table there are about 50,000 clones, 60% to 85% of which are singletons. Specimen: tumor tissue, collected at baseline. These receptors were obtained from a person between 25 and 79 years old with non-small cell lung cancer.

V and J are TRBV15 and TRBJ2-3; possibly TRBD2 for D (5 bases). Per the germline V gene, CDR1 is LNHNV and CDR2 is YYDKDF (reference sequence). The CDR3 has 15 amino acids. With 1 base removed from V and 8 bases from J, the gap between germline ends came to 16 bases. Here the CDR3 reads CATSRATRAEGTQYF. In DNA form, the CDR3 reads TGTGCCACCAGCAGAGCCACTCGGGCTGAGGGTACGCAGTATTTT.

This clone showed up just once. V usage is TRBV7-2 and J usage is TRBJ2-7; TRBD1 aligns across 9 bases. The CDR3 spans 17 residues. Germline V gene sequence: CDR1 SGHTA, CDR2 FQGNSA. V lost 2 bases, J lost 2 bases, and 10 bases stayed unmatched. The CDR3 DNA reads TGTGCCAGCAGCTTAACCGGCCCCGGGACAGGGACCTACGAGCAGTACTTC. Translation: CASSLTGPGTGTYEQYF.

The DNA of the CDR3 is TGTGCCAGCAGTTTATCGGGCCAGGGACGGAACACCATATATTTT. This sequence encodes CASSLSGQGRNTIYF. The chain combines TRBV27 with TRBJ1-3, with D maybe TRBD1 (5 bases). The CDR3 covers 15 residues. Trimming cost V 0 bases and J 7 bases, with 13 bases left between them. Germline loops: CDR1 MNHEY, CDR2 SMNVEV (reference sequence).

This clone was counted only a few times. The rearrangement uses TRBV10-1 and TRBJ1-1, with a weak D call TRBD1 (6 bases). The CDR3 runs 13 residues. The V gene's germline CDR1 is WNHNN and CDR2 SYGVQD (reference sequence). The ends were cut back, 4 bases at V and 1 base at J, with 7 bases in the middle. This CDR3 is CASSVTGNTEAFF. CDR3 coding DNA: TGCGCCAGCAGTGTGACAGGGAACACTGAAGCTTTCTTT.

The rearrangement links TRBV6-5 to TRBJ2-7, with 7 bases matching TRBD1. The V segment lost 7 bases and the J segment 0 bases; nucleotides outside the gene matches: 6. CDR3 length: 14 residues. The germline V gene encodes CDR1 MNHEY and CDR2 SVGAGI. The chain's CDR3 is CASKTGFSSYEQYF. As DNA, the CDR3 is TGTGCCAGCAAGACAGGGTTTAGCTCCTACGAGCAGTACTTC.

J is TRBJ1-6 and V is TRBV5-1; D is undetermined. The CDR3 is 15 residues long. The V end was cut by 0 bases, the J end by 9 bases, with 13 bases between. CDR1 is SGHRS, CDR2 YFSETQ, per germline. The CDR3 protein is CASSLAAGPGSPLHF. CDR3 nucleotides: TGCGCCAGCAGCTTGGCAGCAGGCCCAGGTTCACCCCTCCACTTT.

The chain uses TRBV7-2 and TRBJ1-6; a weak D match, TRBD1 (5 bases). The germline V gene encodes CDR1 SGHTA and CDR2 FQGNSA. The CDR3 extends over 14 amino acids. The germline V and J ends were trimmed by 1 base and 6 bases, with 7 bases remaining between them. The CDR3 reads CASSLGGVNSPLHF. The CDR3 DNA reads TGTGCCAGCAGCTTAGGAGGGGTTAATTCACCCCTCCACTTT.

The chain recombines TRBV6-5 with TRBJ1-2; the D gene is possibly TRBD1 (5 bases). Trimming removed 0 bases from V and 0 bases from J, with 8 bases in between. Germline CDR1 and CDR2: MNHEY and SVGAGI. The CDR3 has 15 residues. This CDR3 reads CASSYSRDPNYGYTF. The CDR3 bases are TGTGCCAGCAGTTACTCCAGGGACCCTAACTATGGCTACACCTTC.

The chain recombines TRBV6-1 with TRBJ1-1; 7 bases align to TRBD1. V dropped 6 bases and J dropped 3; count of bases not matched to a gene: 4. CDR1 and CDR2 (germline): MNHNS, SASEGT. The CDR3 has 13 residues. Written as DNA, the CDR3 is TGTGCCAGCAGGCGTACAGGGGACACTGAAGCTTTCTTT. Translating it yields CASRRTGDTEAFF.

The V gene is TRBV5-1, the J gene TRBJ2-1, with 10 bases matching TRBD2. The CDR3 is made up of 15 amino acids. The V gene's germline CDR1 is SGHRS and CDR2 YFSETQ. The V segment lost 2 bases and the J segment 7 bases; nucleotides outside the gene matches: 6. CDR3 DNA: TGCGCCAGCAGCTTCAAGCGGGGGGGCCAAAATGAGCAGTTCTTC. As protein: CASSFKRGGQNEQFF.

The rearrangement links TRBV29-1 to TRBJ2-4; 8 nucleotides match TRBD1. Germline V gene sequence: CDR1 SQVTM, CDR2 ANQGSEA. V lost 5 bases to trimming and J lost 7 bases; unmatched junction nucleotides: 10. The CDR3 is made up of 14 amino acids. The CDR3 DNA reads TGCAGCGTTTCCGGGGGACAGGTGGGGAACATTCAGTACTTC. This sequence encodes CSVSGGQVGNIQYF.

The chain links TRBV6-5 to TRBJ1-1; D unresolved. The V gene lost 2 bases and the J gene lost 7 bases, with 11 bases spanning the gap. The CDR3 is made up of 13 amino acids. From germline, CDR1 is MNHEY and CDR2 SVGAGI. The CDR3 protein is CASSYTTEFEAFF. CDR3 nucleotide sequence: TGTGCCAGCAGTTACACGACCGAATTTGAAGCTTTCTTT.

This sequence joins TRBV14 and TRBJ2-7, with TRBD1 identical over 9 bases. From germline, CDR1 is SGHDN and CDR2 FVKESK. V trimming: 1 base; J trimming: 3 bases; junction bases outside the gene matches: 4. This CDR3 has 15 amino acids. The CDR3 reads CASSQAGQGLYEQYF. CDR3 DNA: TGTGCCAGCAGCCAAGCGGGACAGGGCCTCTACGAGCAGTACTTC.

This clone has more than one count but fewer than ten. J is TRBJ1-2 and V is TRBV15; TRBD1 agrees at 9 bases. Germline trimming cut 0 bases from V and 7 bases from J; bases unmatched to any gene: 0. The V gene's germline CDR1 is LNHNV and CDR2 YYDKDF (reference sequence). The CDR3 has 13 amino acids. CDR3 region: CATSREDRGGYTF. Here the CDR3 DNA reads TGTGCCACCAGCAGAGAGGACAGGGGTGGCTACACCTTC.

This clone was seen a single time. This chain uses TRBV6-5 with TRBJ1-4; weak D call: TRBD1 (6 bases). This CDR3 is built from 14 residues. Germline CDR1 reads MNHEY; CDR2 reads SVGAGI. V was trimmed by 7 bases and J by 8 bases, leaving 17 bases between them. Here the CDR3 reads CASTDRGRVEKLFF. For the CDR3, the DNA is TGTGCCAGCACCGATCGGGGGCGGGTCGAAAAACTGTTTTTT.

The V call is TRBV6-1, the J call TRBJ2-7, with 8 bases that match TRBD1. Looked up from germline, CDR1 is MNHNS and CDR2 is SASEGT. The CDR3 length is 13 residues. After removal of 8 bases from V and 5 bases from J, the junction contained 8 bases not matched to a gene. CDR3 sequence: CASLWTGRNEQYF. The CDR3 nucleotides read TGTGCCAGCTTATGGACAGGGAGAAACGAGCAGTACTTC.

This rearrangement joins TRBV28 to TRBJ1-4; D is undetermined. The CDR3 is 18 residues long. V was shortened by 5 bases and J by 8 bases, with 27 bases between the two germline ends. Germline-derived CDR1 and CDR2 are MDHEN and SYDVKM. CDR3 region: CASSPPGREGLHGEKLFF. CDR3 in DNA: TGTGCCAGCAGTCCCCCCGGCCGGGAAGGGCTCCACGGGGAAAAACTGTTTTTT.

This rearrangement joins TRBV30 to TRBJ1-2, with D unclear. Germline CDR1 reads GTSNPN; CDR2 reads SVGIG (reference sequence). The length of the CDR3 is 16 residues. Trimming removed 7 bases from V and 1 base from J, with 22 bases in between. The CDR3, as DNA: TGTGCCTCCCCGGCGCCCCGCTACCCGCTTAACTATGGCTACACCTTC. Protein product: CASPAPRYPLNYGYTF.

This clone was seen a few times. This chain connects TRBV11-2 to TRBJ2-1; 8 nucleotides match TRBD2. After removal of 3 bases from V and 14 bases from J, the junction contained 6 bases not matched to a gene. Germline assignment: CDR1 SGHAT and CDR2 FQNNGV. The CDR3 spans 12 residues. The CDR3 DNA reads TGTGCCAGCAGCTTCCCCGGGACTAGGGAGTTCTTC. Amino acid sequence: CASSFPGTREFF.

This clone turned up a few times. The rearrangement uses TRBV11-3 and TRBJ2-2, with D tentatively TRBD2 (5 bases). The germline V gene encodes CDR1 SGHNT and CDR2 YENEEA. V lost 1 base to trimming and J lost 3 bases, with 6 bases between them. This CDR3 contains 14 residues. CDR3 sequence: CASSLAGYTGELFF. In nucleotides, the CDR3 is TGTGCCAGCAGCTTAGCGGGATACACCGGGGAGCTGTTTTTT.

This clone was detected a few times. The rearrangement joins TRBV25-1 to TRBJ1-4; unclear D gene. Germline-derived CDR1 and CDR2 are MGHDK and SYGVNS. CDR3 length: 13 residues. Trimming cost V 3 bases and J 7 bases, with 9 bases left between them. In DNA form, the CDR3 reads TGTGCCAGCAGTGACCCCCGGGCTGAAAAACTGTTTTTT. It yields the protein CASSDPRAEKLFF.

The V gene is TRBV7-2, the J gene TRBJ1-2; 7 positions agree with TRBD1. Looked up from germline, CDR1 is SGHTA and CDR2 is FQGNSA. The CDR3 covers 13 residues. Trimming cost V 5 bases and J 4 bases; bases outside gene matches: 4. The CDR3 sequence: CASSRDRAYGYTF. In DNA, the CDR3 is TGTGCCAGCAGCCGAGACAGGGCCTATGGCTACACCTTC. Full variable domain (rest looked up from reference TRBV7-2 and TRBJ1-2): GAGVSQSPSNKVTEKGKDVELRCDPISGHTALYWYRQSLGQGLEFLIYFQGNSAPDKSGLPSDRFSAERTGGSVSTLTIQRTQQEDSAVYLCASSRDRAYGYTFGSGTRLTVV.

This clone has a handful of counts. The J gene is TRBJ1-5, the V gene TRBV19, with 9 bases fitting TRBD1. This CDR3 contains 14 residues. Trimming removed 6 bases from V and 3 bases from J; junction bases left unmatched: 3. The germline V gene encodes CDR1 LNHDA and CDR2 SQIVND (reference sequence). The CDR3 DNA reads TGTGCCAGTAGCCGGACAGGGGACAATCAGCCCCAGCATTTT. Its translation: CASSRTGDNQPQHF.

The V call is TRBV15, the J call TRBJ2-2; D is possibly TRBD1 or TRBD2 (5 bases each). This CDR3 is built from 14 residues. V dropped 1 base and J dropped 7 bases, with 10 bases sitting between them. CDR1 LNHNV and CDR2 YYDKDF come from the germline V gene (reference sequence). The CDR3: CATSRGGARGELFF. In DNA form, the CDR3 reads TGTGCCACCAGCAGAGGAGGGGCCCGCGGGGAGCTGTTTTTT.

J is TRBJ1-4 and V is TRBV18; a possible D gene is TRBD1 (5 bases). The CDR3 totals 14 residues. V gave up 2 bases and J gave up 8 bases, with 12 bases separating them. CDR1 is KGHSH and CDR2 is LQKENI in the germline V gene. The DNA of the CDR3 is TGTGCCAGCTCACCAGGAGGGGTTCGGGAAAAACTGTTTTTT. Its translation: CASSPGGVREKLFF.

The rearrangement joins TRBV5-1 to TRBJ1-1; the D is unclear. CDR1 is SGHRS, CDR2 YFSETQ, per germline. V was clipped by 6 bases and J by 2 bases, with 11 bases between them. The CDR3 loop spans 13 amino acids. This CDR3 is CASKRQRNTEAFF. CDR3 coding DNA: TGCGCCAGCAAACGGCAGCGAAACACTGAAGCTTTCTTT.

The gene calls are TRBV5-1 and TRBJ2-1; maybe TRBD2 (6 bases). Germline V gene data show CDR1 as SGHRS and CDR2 as YFSETQ. Trimming shortened V by 1 base and J by 9 bases, and 14 bases separated the two germline ends. The CDR3 is 14 amino acids. CDR3: CASSLSLTGAEQFF. The CDR3 DNA reads as TGCGCCAGCAGCTTGAGTCTAACGGGAGCTGAGCAGTTCTTC.

The chain uses TRBV5-4 and TRBJ2-2, with D perhaps TRBD2 (7 bases). Germline CDR1 SGHNT, CDR2 YYREEE (reference sequence). Trimming removed 4 bases at V and 1 base at J, with 11 bases between. The CDR3 totals 15 residues. The CDR3 here is CASSQGRGNTGELFF. The DNA for the CDR3 is TGTGCCAGCAGCCAGGGGAGGGGGAACACCGGGGAGCTGTTTTTT.